This TCR beta chain was profiled in a study of blood T cell repertoires in COVID-19. In the study overall: Donors in the United States, Italy and Spain gave samples during acute or convalescent COVID-19. T cells, B-cell-depleted T cells, or PBMCs supplied cDNA or gDNA.

This CDR3 has 14 residues. The V and J ends lost 6 bases and 0 bases, in that order; junction bases with no gene match: 4. Germline V gene sequence: CDR1 WSHSY, CDR2 SAAADI. Original methodology: Quantification of nucleated cells was approximated via reference gene primer amplification. The table came from immunoSEQ multiplex PCR; TCRdb's copy has only in-frame clones and leaves some out. That table furnishes V, J and clone size, whereas the DNA furnished D and trimming. The data show about 410,000 clones, around 91% seen once. Seattle participants joined during active infection and were tracked over time.

Sequencing input: peripheral blood. The chain carries TRBV10-2 and TRBJ1-1; TRBD1 matches at 7 bases. This TCR derives from a woman aged 40 to 50 with COVID-19, enrolled during active disease. CDR3 residues: CASRRDRLNTEAFF. CDR3 nucleotides: TGCGCCAGCAGGAGGGACAGATTGAACACTGAAGCTTTCTTT.